The source of this T cell receptor (beta chain) is a study of shared clonotypes between healthy human individuals. The authors loaded 200 ng DNA, about 30,000 T cell genomes, into sorted-subset replicate PCRs. Data came from immunoSEQ multiplex PCR; TCRdb stores just in-frame clones and leaves some out. The sample holds about 600,000 clones, 97% seen once. Study-wide points: Clonotypes that were shared across a few donors made up about 4.5% of naive CD4 clonotypes. Estimated richness values were generally larger in naive subsets than in memory subsets. Collection of samples was limited to blood; tissue repertoires likely differ.

J lost 4 bases, V lost 5 bases, and 8 bases had no gene match. Germline V lookup: CDR1 MGHRA, CDR2 YSYEKL. CDR3 length equals 15 residues. In the case of this clone: No antigen is known for it.

This chain uses TRBV4-1 with TRBJ2-1; 7 bases fit TRBD2. Sequences were obtained from naive CD4+ T cells sorted from blood. The subset is: CD45RA+ positively selected. This receptor was taken from a woman aged 25 to 45 in good health. CDR3 DNA sequence: TGCGCCAGCAGCATAGGGACTACCAATTACAATGAGCAGTTCTTC. Translating gives CASSIGTTNYNEQFF.